A single sample is the source of the 7 T cell receptor beta chains below, sequenced in a study of blood T cell repertoires in COVID-19. Produced via immunoSEQ multiplex PCR; TCRdb's table is partial and in-frame only. The sample records about 64,000 clones, about 93% being singletons. The sequencing sample was made of peripheral blood. These receptors were obtained from a woman of 80 years or more with active COVID-19.

The genes are TRBV18 and TRBJ2-7, with 8 bases identical to TRBD2. Per germline, CDR1 KGHSH and CDR2 LQKENI. With V trimmed by 2 bases and J by 0 bases, 3 bases remained unmatched. This CDR3 region has 15 residues. The CDR3 region is CASSPGGRSSYEQYF. CDR3 bases: TGTGCCAGCTCACCAGGCGGGAGGAGCTCCTACGAGCAGTACTTC. Together with reference TRBV18 and TRBJ2-7, the CDR3 gives the full variable domain: NAGVMQNPRHLVRRRGQEARLRCSPMKGHSHVYWYRQLPEEGLKFMVYLQKENIIDESGMPKERFSAEFPKEGPSILRIQQVVRGDSAAYFCASSPGGRSSYEQYFGPGTRLTVT.

The CDR3 loop is CASSPTGPTYEQYV. The CDR3 region has the DNA TGTGCCAGTAGTCCGACAGGGCCGACCTACGAGCAGTACGTC. This sequence joins TRBV19 and TRBJ2-7; 7 bases align to TRBD1. The V and J ends lost 5 bases and 2 bases, in that order; junction bases with no gene match: 6. The CDR3 has 14 residues. Germline CDR1 and CDR2: LNHDA and SQIVND (reference sequence).

J is TRBJ2-1 and V is TRBV7-9; 9 bases are shared with TRBD1. The CDR3 has 15 residues. Germline V lookup: CDR1 SEHNR, CDR2 FQNEAQ (reference sequence). J gave up 1 base and V 6 bases, and 4 bases lay outside the gene matches. This CDR3 reads CASRPGTGSYNEQFF. Written as DNA, the CDR3 is TGTGCCAGCAGGCCCGGGACAGGGTCCTACAATGAGCAGTTCTTC. The entire variable domain, with the rest obtained from reference TRBV7-9 and TRBJ2-1, is as follows: DTGVSQNPRHKITKRGQNVTFRCDPISEHNRLYWYRQTLGQGPEFLTYFQNEAQLEKSRLLSDRFSAERPKGSFSTLEIQRTEQGDSAMYLCASRPGTGSYNEQFFGPGTRLTVL.

This chain connects TRBV9 to TRBJ2-3; D possibly corresponds to TRBD2 (5 bases). The length of the CDR3 is 16 residues. From germline, CDR1 is SGDLS and CDR2 YYNGEE. Trimming left V 2 bases short and J 0 bases short, with 13 bases between. The CDR3 is CASSVGADSSTDTQYF. The CDR3 region has the DNA TGTGCCAGCAGCGTTGGAGCGGACTCTAGCACAGATACGCAGTATTTT.

This clone was seen only a few times. The chain recombines TRBV19 with TRBJ2-5, with D perhaps matching TRBD1 (5 bases). Germline V gives CDR1 LNHDA, CDR2 SQIVND (reference sequence). V shed 5 bases and J shed 2 bases, with 12 bases lying between them. The CDR3 has 14 residues. The CDR3 DNA reads TGTGCCAGTAGTGCAGCAGGGAAACAAGAGACCCAGTACTTC. It yields the protein CASSAAGKQETQYF. Full variable domain (missing parts from reference TRBV19 and TRBJ2-5): DGGITQSPKYLFRKEGQNVTLSCEQNLNHDAMYWYRQDPGQGLRLIYYSQIVNDFQKGDIAEGYSVSREKKESFPLTVTSAQKNPTAFYLCASSAAGKQETQYFGPGTRLLVL.

The chain combines TRBV25-1 with TRBJ1-5, with D unresolved. Deletions cut 1 base from V and 4 bases from J, with 11 bases between. The germline V gene encodes CDR1 MGHDK and CDR2 SYGVNS. The CDR3 is 15 amino acids. Here the CDR3 DNA reads TGTGCCAGCAGTGAATTTGGAGGGATTAATCAGCCCCAGCATTTT. It specifies CASSEFGGINQPQHF.

This chain links TRBV6-5 with TRBJ2-2; a weak D match, TRBD2 (5 bases). The V end lost 6 bases, the J end lost 4 bases, and 12 bases lay between the germline ends. This CDR3 region has 14 residues. Germline CDR1 is MNHEY and CDR2 is SVGAGI. CDR3 bases: TGTGCCAGCAGGGCAGGAACTAGCACCGGGGAGCTGTTTTTT. This encodes CASRAGTSTGELFF.